These T cell receptor beta chains were read from a single sample in a study of cytomegalovirus exposure and HLA in healthy donors. Using immunoSEQ multiplex PCR, the repertoire was profiled, and TCRdb retains in-frame clones only, with some absent. The table records 80,000 to 100,000 clones, 65% to 80% of them present only once. The source material was PBMCs. The receptors were gathered from a woman under 30 in good health and CMV-seropositive. Each CDR3 is given with its conserved first and last residue. Clone size is not always given. Where it is, it says once, few, many or a class for expanded clones.

v_gene: TRBV27; abundance: once; j_gene: TRBJ1-2; CDR3aa: CASSLAGTGNLYGYTF
v_gene: TRBV28; abundance: -; j_gene: TRBJ1-4; CDR3aa: CASRDRGGEKLFF
v_gene: TRBV30; abundance: -; j_gene: TRBJ2-7; CDR3aa: CAWKGTSGNYEQYF
v_gene: TRBV6-1; abundance: -; j_gene: TRBJ2-7; CDR3aa: CASSIGTSGSYEQYF
v_gene: TRBV19; abundance: -; j_gene: TRBJ1-5; CDR3aa: CASSISRLGQPQHF
v_gene: TRBV5-1; abundance: -; j_gene: TRBJ2-1; CDR3aa: CASSSVTSGINEQFF
v_gene: TRBV9; abundance: -; j_gene: TRBJ1-1; CDR3aa: CASSAEGRGTEAFF
v_gene: TRBV9; abundance: -; j_gene: TRBJ2-7; CDR3aa: CASSPSGSPHEQYF
v_gene: TRBV2; abundance: -; j_gene: TRBJ2-1; CDR3aa: CASSESQAGGRNEQFF
v_gene: TRBV19; abundance: once; j_gene: TRBJ1-2; CDR3aa: CASSLPTGTGVYGYTF
v_gene: TRBV5-8; abundance: -; j_gene: TRBJ2-1; CDR3aa: CASTPGGLREQFF
v_gene: TRBV9; abundance: -; j_gene: TRBJ2-1; CDR3aa: CASSKDRTSGSFGNEQFF
v_gene: TRBV7-2; abundance: few; j_gene: TRBJ2-2; CDR3aa: CASSPLTSVHGELFF
v_gene: TRBV7-2; abundance: -; j_gene: TRBJ1-4; CDR3aa: CASSLGTGQGENEKLFF
v_gene: TRBV25-1; abundance: -; j_gene: TRBJ2-2; CDR3aa: CASSESTIYTGELFF
v_gene: TRBV5-4; abundance: -; j_gene: TRBJ2-2; CDR3aa: CASSLGGLAGIAGELFF
v_gene: TRBV7-2; abundance: few; j_gene: TRBJ1-1; CDR3aa: CASSLFGGGVGTEAFF
v_gene: TRBV30; abundance: -; j_gene: TRBJ2-1; CDR3aa: CAWSPVGTSGRSWQFF
v_gene: TRBV4-2; abundance: -; j_gene: TRBJ2-1; CDR3aa: CASSQTPSDEQFF
v_gene: TRBV7-2; abundance: -; j_gene: TRBJ2-7; CDR3aa: CASSLTGYEQYF
v_gene: TRBV7-9; abundance: once; j_gene: TRBJ2-1; CDR3aa: CASSLGSGRRNEQFF
v_gene: TRBV28; abundance: -; j_gene: TRBJ1-2; CDR3aa: CASSHRQGRNYGYTF
v_gene: TRBV7-9; abundance: -; j_gene: TRBJ2-7; CDR3aa: CASTLAGGPYEQYF
v_gene: TRBV29-1; abundance: -; j_gene: TRBJ2-2; CDR3aa: CSAKGHNTGELFF
v_gene: TRBV5-1; abundance: -; j_gene: TRBJ1-4; CDR3aa: CASSLRFLQANEKLFF
v_gene: TRBV6-6; abundance: -; j_gene: TRBJ2-7; CDR3aa: CASSPLGGNEQYF
v_gene: TRBV6-1; abundance: -; j_gene: TRBJ2-2; CDR3aa: CASRVLAGVVGELFF
v_gene: TRBV5-1; abundance: once; j_gene: TRBJ1-2; CDR3aa: CASSFGSNYGYTF